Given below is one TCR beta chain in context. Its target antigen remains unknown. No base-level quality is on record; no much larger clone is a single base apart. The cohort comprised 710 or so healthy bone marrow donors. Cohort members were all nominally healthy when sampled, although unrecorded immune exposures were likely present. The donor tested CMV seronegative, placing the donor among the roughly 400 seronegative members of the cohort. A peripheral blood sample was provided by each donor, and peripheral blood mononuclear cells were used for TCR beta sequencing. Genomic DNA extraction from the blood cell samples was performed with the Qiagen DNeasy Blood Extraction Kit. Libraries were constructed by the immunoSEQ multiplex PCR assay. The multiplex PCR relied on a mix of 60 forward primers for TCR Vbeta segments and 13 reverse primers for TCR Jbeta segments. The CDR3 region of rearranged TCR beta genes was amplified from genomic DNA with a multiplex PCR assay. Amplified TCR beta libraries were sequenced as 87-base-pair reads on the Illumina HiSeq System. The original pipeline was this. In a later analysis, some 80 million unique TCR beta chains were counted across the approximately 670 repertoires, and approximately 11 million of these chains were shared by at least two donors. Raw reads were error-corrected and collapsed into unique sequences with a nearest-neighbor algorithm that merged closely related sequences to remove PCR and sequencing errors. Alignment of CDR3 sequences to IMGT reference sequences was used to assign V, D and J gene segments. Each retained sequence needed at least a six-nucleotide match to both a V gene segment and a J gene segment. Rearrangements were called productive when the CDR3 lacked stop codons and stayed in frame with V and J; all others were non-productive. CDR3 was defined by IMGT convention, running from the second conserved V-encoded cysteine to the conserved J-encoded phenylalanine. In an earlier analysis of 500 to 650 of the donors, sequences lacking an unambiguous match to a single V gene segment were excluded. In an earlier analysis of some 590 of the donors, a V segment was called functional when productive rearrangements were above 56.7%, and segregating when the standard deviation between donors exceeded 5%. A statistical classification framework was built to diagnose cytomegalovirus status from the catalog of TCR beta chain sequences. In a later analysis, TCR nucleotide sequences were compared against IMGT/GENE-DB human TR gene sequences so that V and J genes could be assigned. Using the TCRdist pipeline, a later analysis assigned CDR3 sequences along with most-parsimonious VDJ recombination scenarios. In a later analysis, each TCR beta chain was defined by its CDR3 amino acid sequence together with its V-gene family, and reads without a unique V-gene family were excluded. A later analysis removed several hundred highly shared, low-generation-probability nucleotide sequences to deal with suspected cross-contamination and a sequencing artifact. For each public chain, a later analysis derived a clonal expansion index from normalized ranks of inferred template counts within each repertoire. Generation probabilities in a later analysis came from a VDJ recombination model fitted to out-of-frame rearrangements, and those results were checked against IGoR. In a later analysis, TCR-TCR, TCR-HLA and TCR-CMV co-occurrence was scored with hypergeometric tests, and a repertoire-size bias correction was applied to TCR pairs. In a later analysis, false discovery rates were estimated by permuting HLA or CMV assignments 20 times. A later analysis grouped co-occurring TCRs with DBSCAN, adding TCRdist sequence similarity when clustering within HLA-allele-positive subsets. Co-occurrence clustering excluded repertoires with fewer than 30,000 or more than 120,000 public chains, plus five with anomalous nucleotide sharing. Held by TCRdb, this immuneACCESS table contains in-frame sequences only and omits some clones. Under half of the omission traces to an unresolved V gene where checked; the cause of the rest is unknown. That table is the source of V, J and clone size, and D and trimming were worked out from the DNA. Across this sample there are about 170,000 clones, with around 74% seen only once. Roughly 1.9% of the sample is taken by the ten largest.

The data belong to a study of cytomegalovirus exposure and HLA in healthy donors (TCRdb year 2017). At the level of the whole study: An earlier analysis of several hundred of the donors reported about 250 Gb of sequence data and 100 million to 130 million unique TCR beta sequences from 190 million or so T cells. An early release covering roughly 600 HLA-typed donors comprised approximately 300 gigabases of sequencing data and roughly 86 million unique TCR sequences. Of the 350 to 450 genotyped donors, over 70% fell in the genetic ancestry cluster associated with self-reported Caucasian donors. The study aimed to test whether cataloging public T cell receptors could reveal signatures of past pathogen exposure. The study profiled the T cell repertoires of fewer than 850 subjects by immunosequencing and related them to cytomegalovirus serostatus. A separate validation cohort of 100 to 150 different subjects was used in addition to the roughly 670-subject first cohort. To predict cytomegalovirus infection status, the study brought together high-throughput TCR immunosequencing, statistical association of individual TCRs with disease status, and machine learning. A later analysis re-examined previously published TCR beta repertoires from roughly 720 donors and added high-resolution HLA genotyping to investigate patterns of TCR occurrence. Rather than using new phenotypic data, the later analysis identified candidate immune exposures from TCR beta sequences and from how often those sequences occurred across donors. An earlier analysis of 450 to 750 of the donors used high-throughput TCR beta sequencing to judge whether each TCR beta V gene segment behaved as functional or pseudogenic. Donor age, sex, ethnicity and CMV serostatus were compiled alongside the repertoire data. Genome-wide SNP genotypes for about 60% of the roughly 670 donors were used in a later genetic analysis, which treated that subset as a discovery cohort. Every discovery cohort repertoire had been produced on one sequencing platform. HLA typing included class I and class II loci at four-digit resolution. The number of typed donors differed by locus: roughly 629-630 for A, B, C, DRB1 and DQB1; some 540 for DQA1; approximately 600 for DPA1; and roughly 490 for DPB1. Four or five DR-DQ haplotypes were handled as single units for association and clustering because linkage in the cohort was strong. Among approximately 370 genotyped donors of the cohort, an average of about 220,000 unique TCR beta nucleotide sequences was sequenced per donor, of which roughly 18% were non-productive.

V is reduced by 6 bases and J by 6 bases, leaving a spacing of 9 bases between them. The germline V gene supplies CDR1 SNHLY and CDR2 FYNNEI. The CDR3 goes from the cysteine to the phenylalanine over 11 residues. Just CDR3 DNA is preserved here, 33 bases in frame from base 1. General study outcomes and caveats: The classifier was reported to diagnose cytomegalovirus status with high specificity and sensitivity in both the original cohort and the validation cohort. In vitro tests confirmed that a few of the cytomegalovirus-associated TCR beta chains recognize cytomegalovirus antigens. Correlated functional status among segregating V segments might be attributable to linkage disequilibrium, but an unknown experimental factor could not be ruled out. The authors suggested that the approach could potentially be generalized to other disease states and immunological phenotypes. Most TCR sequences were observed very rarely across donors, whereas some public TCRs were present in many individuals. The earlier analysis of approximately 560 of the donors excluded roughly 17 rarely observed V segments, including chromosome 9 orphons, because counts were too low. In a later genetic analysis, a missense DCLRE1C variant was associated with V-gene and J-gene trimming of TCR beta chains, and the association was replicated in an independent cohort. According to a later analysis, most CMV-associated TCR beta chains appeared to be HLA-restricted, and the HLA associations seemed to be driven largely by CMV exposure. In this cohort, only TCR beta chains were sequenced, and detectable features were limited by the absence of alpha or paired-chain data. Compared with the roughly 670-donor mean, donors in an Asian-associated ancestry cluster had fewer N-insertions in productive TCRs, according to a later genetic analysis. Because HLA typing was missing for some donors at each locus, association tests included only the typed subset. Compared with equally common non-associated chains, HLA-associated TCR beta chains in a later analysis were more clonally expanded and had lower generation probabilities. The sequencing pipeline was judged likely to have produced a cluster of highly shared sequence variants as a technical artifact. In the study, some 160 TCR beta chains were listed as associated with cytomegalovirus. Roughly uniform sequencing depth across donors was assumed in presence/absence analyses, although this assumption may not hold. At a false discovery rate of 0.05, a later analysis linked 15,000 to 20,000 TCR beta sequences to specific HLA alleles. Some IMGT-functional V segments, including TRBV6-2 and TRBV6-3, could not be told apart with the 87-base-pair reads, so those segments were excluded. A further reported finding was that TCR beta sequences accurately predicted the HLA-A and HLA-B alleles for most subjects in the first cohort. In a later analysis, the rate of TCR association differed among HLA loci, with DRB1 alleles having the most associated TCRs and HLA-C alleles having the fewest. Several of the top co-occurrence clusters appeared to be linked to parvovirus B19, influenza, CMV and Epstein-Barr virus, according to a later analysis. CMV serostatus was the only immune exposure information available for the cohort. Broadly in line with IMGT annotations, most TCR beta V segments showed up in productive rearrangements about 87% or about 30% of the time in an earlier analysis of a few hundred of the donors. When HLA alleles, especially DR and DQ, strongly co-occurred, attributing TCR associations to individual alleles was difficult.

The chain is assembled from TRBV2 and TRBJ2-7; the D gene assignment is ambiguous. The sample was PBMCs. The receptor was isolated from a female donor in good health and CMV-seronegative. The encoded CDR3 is CASRRLFEQYF. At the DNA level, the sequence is TGTGCCAGCAGGCGCTTGTTCGAGCAGTACTTC.